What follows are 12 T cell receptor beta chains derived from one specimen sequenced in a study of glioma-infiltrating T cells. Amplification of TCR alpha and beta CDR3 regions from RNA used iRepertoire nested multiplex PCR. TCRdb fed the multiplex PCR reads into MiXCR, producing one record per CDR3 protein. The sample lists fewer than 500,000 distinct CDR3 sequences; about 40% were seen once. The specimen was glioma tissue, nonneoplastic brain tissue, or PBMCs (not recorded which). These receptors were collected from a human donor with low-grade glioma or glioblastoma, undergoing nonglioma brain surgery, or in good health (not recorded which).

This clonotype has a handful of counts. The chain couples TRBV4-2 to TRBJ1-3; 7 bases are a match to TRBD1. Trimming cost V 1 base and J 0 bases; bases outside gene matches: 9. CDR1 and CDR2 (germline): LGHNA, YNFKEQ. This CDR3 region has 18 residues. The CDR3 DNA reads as TGTGCCAGCAGCCAAGCGGTTGGGACAGCCGGCTCTGGAAACACCATATATTTT. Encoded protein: CASSQAVGTAGSGNTIYF.

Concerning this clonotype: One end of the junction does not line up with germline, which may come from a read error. CDR3 sequence (DNA): TGTGCCAGCGGTGAAGGCGCGGGAGGGGTATGGGAGCAGTTCTTC. Translated: CASGEGAGGVWEQFF. V usage is TRBV6-1 and J usage is TRBJ2-1, with 9 bases aligning to TRBD2. The CDR3 runs to 15 residues. Germline CDR1 reads MNHNS; CDR2 reads SASEGT.

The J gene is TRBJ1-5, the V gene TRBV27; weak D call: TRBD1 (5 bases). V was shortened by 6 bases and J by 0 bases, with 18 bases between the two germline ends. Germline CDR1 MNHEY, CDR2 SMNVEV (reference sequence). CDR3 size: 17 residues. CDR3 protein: CASRPTRKGVSNQPQHF. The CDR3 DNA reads TGTGCCAGCAGACCTACCCGTAAAGGGGTTAGCAATCAGCCCCAGCATTTT.

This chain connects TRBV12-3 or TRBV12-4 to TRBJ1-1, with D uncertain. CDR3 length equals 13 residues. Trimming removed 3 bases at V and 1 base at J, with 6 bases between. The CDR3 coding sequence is TGTGCCAGCAGTTTCGAGCGGAACACTGAAGCTTTCTTT. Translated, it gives CASSFERNTEAFF.

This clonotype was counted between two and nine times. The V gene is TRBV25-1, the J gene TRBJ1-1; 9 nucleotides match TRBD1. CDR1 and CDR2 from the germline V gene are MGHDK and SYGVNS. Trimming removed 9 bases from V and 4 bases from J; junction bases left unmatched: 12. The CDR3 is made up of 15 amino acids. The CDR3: CARYYPPTGGTEAFF. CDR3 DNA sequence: TGTGCCAGATACTACCCTCCGACAGGGGGCACTGAAGCTTTCTTT.

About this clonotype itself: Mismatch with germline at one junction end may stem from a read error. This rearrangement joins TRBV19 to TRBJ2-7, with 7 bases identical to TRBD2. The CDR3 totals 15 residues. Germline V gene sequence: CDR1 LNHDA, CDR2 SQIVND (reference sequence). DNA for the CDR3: TGTGCCAGTGGTATTACGGCTAGCGGTACCTACGAGCAGTACTTC. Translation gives CASGITASGTYEQYF.

The CDR3 loop reads CASSFTPGPDTDTQYF. In DNA, the CDR3 is TGTGCCAGCAGTTTCACGCCGGGACCAGATACAGATACGCAGTATTTT. The rearrangement links TRBV6-5 to TRBJ2-3, with D perhaps assigned TRBD1 or TRBD2 (5 bases each). The CDR3 runs to 16 residues. The germline gives CDR1 MNHEY, CDR2 SVGAGI. The V end lost 4 bases, the J end lost 3 bases, and 17 bases lay between the germline ends.

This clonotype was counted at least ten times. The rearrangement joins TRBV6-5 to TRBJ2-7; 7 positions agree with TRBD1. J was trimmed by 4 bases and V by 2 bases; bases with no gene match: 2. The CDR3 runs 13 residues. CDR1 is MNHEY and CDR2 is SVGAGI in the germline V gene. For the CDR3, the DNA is TGTGCCAGCAGTTACGCGACAGGGTACGAGCAGTACTTC. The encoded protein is CASSYATGYEQYF.

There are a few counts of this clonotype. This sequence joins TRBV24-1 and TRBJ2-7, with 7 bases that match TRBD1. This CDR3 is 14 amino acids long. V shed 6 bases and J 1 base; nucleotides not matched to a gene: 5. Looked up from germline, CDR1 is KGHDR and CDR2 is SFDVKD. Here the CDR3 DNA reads TGTGCCACCAGTAGTTGGGACAGATCCTACGAGCAGTACTTC. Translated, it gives CATSSWDRSYEQYF.

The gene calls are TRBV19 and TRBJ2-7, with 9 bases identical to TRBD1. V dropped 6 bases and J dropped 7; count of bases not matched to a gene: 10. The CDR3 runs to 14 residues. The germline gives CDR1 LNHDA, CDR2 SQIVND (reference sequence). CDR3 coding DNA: TGTGCCAGTAGCTTGGACAGGGGATGGGGAGAGCAGTACTTC. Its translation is CASSLDRGWGEQYF.

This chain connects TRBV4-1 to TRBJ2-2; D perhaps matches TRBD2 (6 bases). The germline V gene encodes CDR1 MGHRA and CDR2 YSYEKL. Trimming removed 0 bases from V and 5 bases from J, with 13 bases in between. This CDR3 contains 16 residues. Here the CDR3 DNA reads TGCGCCAGCAGCCAAGAAATGAATCGGGGGACCGGGGAGCTGTTTTTT. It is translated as CASSQEMNRGTGELFF.

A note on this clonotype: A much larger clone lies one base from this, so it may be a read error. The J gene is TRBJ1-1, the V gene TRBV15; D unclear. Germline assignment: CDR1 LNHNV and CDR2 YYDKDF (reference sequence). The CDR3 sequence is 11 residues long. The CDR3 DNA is TGTGCCACCGGCAGAGTCTCTAAAGCTTTCTTT. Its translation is CATGRVSKAFF.